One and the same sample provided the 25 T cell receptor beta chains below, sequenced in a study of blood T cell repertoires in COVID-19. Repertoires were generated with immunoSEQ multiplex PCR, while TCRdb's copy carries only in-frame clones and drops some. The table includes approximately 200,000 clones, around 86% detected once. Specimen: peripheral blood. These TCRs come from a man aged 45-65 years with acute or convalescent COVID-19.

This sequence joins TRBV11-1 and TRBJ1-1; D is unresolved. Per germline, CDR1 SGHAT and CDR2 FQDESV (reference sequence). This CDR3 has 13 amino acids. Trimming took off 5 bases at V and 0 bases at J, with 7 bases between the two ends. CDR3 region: CASSPRMNTEAFF. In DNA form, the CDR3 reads TGTGCCAGCAGCCCCAGGATGAACACTGAAGCTTTCTTT. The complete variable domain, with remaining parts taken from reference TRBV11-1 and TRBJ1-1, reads EAEVAQSPRYKITEKSQAVAFWCDPISGHATLYWYRQILGQGPELLVQFQDESVVDDSQLPKDRFSAERLKGVDSTLKIQPAELGDSAMYLCASSPRMNTEAFFGQGTRLTVV.

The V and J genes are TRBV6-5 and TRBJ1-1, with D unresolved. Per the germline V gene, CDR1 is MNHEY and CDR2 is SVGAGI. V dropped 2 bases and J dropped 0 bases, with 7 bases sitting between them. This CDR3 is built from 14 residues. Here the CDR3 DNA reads TGTGCCAGCAGTTACGACCAGGTGAACACTGAAGCTTTCTTT. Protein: CASSYDQVNTEAFF.

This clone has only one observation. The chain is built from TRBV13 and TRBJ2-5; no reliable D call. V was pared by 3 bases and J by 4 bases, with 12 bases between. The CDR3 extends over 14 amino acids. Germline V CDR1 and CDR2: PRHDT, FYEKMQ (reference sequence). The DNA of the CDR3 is TGTGCCAGCAGCTTGGCGGCCTCCCGAGAGACCCAGTACTTC. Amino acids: CASSLAASRETQYF.

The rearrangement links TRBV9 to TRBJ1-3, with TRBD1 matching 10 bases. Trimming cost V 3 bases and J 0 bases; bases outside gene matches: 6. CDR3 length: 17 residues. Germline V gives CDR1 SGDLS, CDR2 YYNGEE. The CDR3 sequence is CASSAGQGIRSGNTIYF. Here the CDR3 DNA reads TGTGCCAGCAGCGCGGGACAGGGGATCCGCTCTGGAAACACCATATATTTT.

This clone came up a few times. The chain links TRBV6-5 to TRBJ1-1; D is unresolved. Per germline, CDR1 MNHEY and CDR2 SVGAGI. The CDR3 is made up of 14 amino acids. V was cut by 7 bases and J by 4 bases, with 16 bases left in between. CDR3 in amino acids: CASTGGRTGTEAFF. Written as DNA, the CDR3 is TGTGCCAGCACGGGAGGGCGGACGGGCACTGAAGCTTTCTTT.

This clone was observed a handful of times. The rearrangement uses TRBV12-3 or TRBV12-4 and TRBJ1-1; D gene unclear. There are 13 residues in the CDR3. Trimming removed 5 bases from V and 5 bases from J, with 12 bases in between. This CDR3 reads CASSADLGTEAFF. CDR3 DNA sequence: TGTGCCAGCAGTGCCGACTTGGGTACTGAAGCTTTCTTT.

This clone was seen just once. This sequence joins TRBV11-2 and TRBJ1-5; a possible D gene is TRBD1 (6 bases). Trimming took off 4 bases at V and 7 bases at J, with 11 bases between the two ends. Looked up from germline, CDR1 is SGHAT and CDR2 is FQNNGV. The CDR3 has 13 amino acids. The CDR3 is CASSSQGRQPQHF. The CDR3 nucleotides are TGTGCCAGCAGCTCCCAGGGGCGACAGCCCCAGCATTTT.

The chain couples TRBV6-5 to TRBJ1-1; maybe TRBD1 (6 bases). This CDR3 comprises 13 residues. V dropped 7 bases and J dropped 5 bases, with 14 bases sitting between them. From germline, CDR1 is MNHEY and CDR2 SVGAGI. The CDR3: CASTSDRGTEAFF. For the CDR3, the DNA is TGTGCCAGCACCTCGGACAGAGGAACTGAAGCTTTCTTT.

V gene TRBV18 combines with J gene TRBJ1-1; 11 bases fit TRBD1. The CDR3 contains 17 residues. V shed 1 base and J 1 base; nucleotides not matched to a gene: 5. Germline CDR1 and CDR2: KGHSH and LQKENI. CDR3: CASSPRTGGVSNTEAFF. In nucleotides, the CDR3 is TGTGCCAGCTCACCACGGACAGGGGGCGTTTCGAACACTGAAGCTTTCTTT. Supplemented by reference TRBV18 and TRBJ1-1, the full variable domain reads NAGVMQNPRHLVRRRGQEARLRCSPMKGHSHVYWYRQLPEEGLKFMVYLQKENIIDESGMPKERFSAEFPKEGPSILRIQQVVRGDSAAYFCASSPRTGGVSNTEAFFGQGTRLTVV.

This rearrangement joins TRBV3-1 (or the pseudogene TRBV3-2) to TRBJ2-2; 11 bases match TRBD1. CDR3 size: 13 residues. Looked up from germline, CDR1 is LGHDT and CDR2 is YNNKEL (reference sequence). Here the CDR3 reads CAAGQGATGELFF. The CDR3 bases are TGTGCAGCCGGACAGGGGGCGACCGGGGAGCTGTTTTTT.

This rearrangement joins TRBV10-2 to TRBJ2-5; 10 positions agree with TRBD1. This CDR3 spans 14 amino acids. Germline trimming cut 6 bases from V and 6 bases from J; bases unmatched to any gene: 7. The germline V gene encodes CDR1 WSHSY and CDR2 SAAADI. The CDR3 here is CASSHDRGLKTQYF. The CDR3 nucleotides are TGCGCCAGCAGCCATGACAGGGGGCTGAAGACCCAGTACTTC.

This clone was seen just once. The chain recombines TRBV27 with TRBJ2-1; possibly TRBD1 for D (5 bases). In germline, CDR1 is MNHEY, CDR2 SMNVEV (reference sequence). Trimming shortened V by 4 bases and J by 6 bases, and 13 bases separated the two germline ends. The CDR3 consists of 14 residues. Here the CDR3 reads CASSWTLKGNEQFF. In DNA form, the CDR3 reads TGTGCCAGCAGTTGGACACTTAAGGGCAATGAGCAGTTCTTC.

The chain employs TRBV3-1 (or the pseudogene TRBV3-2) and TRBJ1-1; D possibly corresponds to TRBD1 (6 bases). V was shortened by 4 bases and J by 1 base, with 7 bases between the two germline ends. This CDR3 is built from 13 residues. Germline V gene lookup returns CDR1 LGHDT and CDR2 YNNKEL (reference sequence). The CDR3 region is CASSLGQNTEAFF. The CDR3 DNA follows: TGTGCCAGCAGCCTGGGACAGAACACTGAAGCTTTCTTT.

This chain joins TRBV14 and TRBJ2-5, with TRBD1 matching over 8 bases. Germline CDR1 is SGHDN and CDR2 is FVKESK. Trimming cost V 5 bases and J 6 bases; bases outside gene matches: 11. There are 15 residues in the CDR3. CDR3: CASSVRQGSGKTQYF. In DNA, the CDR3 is TGTGCCAGCAGCGTCCGACAGGGGAGTGGGAAGACCCAGTACTTC.

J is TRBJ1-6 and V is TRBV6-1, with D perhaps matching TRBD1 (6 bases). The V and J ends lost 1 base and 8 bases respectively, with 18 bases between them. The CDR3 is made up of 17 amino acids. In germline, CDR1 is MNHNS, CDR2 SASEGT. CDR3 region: CASSEGFGAGEYSPLHF. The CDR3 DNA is TGTGCCAGCAGTGAAGGGTTCGGGGCAGGGGAGTATTCACCCCTCCACTTT.

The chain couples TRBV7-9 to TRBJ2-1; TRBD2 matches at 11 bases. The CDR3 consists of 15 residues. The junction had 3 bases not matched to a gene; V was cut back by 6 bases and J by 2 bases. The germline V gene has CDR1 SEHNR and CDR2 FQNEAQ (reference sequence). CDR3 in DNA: TGTGCCAGCAGACTAGCGGGGGTAACCTACAATGAGCAGTTCTTC. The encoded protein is CASRLAGVTYNEQFF.

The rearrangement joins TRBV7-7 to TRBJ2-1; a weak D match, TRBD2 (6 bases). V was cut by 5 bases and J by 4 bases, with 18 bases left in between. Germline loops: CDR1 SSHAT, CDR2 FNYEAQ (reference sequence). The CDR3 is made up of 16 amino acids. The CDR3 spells CASSPAGTRRYNEQFF. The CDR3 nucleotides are TGTGCCAGCAGCCCAGCAGGGACTCGAAGGTACAATGAGCAGTTCTTC.

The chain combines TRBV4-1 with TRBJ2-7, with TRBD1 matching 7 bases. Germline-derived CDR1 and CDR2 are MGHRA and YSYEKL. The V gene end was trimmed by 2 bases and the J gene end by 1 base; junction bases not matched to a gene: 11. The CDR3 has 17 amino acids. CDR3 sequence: CASSQKVGQGVSYEQYF. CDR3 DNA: TGCGCCAGCAGCCAAAAGGTAGGGCAGGGGGTTTCCTACGAGCAGTACTTC.

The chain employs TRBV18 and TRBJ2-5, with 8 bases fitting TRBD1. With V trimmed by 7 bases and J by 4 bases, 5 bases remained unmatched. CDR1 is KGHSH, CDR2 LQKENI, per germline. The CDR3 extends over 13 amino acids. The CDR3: CASLPGTGETQYF. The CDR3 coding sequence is TGTGCCAGCTTACCCGGGACAGGAGAGACCCAGTACTTC.

The CDR3 loop is CASSNIRRLLTGNTIYF. CDR3 DNA: TGTGCCAGCAGCAACATTCGGAGACTCCTCACTGGAAACACCATATATTTT. The chain uses TRBV7-9 and TRBJ1-3; D ambiguous. There are 17 residues in the CDR3. Germline V lookup: CDR1 SEHNR, CDR2 FQNEAQ (reference sequence). V was pared by 5 bases and J by 2 bases, with 19 bases between.

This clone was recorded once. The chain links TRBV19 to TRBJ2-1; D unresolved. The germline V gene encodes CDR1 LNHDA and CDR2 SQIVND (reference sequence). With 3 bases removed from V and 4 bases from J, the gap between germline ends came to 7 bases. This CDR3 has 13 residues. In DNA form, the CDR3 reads TGTGCCAGTAGTATTCGTGAGTACAATGAGCAGTTCTTC. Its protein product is CASSIREYNEQFF.

The chain's CDR3 is CASRLDSRYEQYF. The DNA for the CDR3 is TGTGCCAGCCGTCTGGACAGCCGCTACGAGCAGTACTTC. The V call is TRBV6-6, the J call TRBJ2-7; a weak D match, TRBD1 (6 bases). Germline V gives CDR1 MNHNY, CDR2 SVGAGI (reference sequence). Trimming removed 8 bases at V and 3 bases at J, with 14 bases between. This CDR3 region has 13 residues.

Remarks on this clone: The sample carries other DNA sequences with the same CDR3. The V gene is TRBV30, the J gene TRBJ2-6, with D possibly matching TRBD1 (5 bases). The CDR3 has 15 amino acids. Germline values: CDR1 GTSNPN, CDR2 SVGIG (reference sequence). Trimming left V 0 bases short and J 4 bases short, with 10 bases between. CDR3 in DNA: TGTGCCTGGAGTGTAAGGGGCTCCGGGGCCAACGTCCTGACTTTC. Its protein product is CAWSVRGSGANVLTF. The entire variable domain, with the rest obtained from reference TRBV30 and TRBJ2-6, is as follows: SQTIHQWPATLVQPVGSPLSLECTVEGTSNPNLYWYRQAAGRGLQLLFYSVGIGQISSEVPQNLSASRPQDRQFILSSKKLLLSDSGFYLCAWSVRGSGANVLTFGAGSRLTVL.

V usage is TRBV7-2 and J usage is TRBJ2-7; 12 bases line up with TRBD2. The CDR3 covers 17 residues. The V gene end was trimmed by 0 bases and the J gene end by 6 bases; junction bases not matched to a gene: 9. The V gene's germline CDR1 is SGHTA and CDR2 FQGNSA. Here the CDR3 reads CASSLALAGGPIGEQYF. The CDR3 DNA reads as TGTGCCAGCAGCTTAGCACTAGCGGGGGGCCCAATCGGCGAGCAGTACTTC.

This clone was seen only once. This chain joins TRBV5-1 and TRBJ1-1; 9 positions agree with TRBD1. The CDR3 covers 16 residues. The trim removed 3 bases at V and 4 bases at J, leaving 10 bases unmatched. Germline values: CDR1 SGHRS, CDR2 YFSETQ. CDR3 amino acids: CASSSHDSTGGTEAFF. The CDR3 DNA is TGCGCCAGCAGCTCCCACGATTCGACAGGGGGCACTGAAGCTTTCTTT.